The present entry profiles one TCR beta chain with its context. Its specificity is not known. Data came from immunoSEQ multiplex PCR; TCRdb stores just in-frame clones and leaves some out. In the table there are over 80,000 clones, just under 95% of which are singletons. This sample was included in a study of PD-1 blockade in classical Hodgkin lymphoma. Study findings and constraints: The baseline diversity of complete responders showed similarity to that of newly diagnosed patients. When set against healthy donors, newly diagnosed patients were reported to show lower baseline TCR diversity.

Every single patient, without exception, relapsed after autologous stem cell transplantation, and brentuximab vedotin exposure varied. V was clipped by 2 bases and J by 6 bases; unmatched bases: 7. The CDR3 has 16 residues. Per germline, CDR1 MNHEY and CDR2 SMNVEV (reference sequence). This specimen consisted of peripheral blood mononuclear cells (PBMCs), obtained at baseline. The V and J genes are TRBV27 and TRBJ2-3; 11 bases line up with TRBD2. The clonotype was recovered from a human donor with classical Hodgkin lymphoma. CDR3 DNA: TGTGCCAGCAGTTTACACTTAGCGGGAGGGCCGGATACGCAGTATTTT. This encodes CASSLHLAGGPDTQYF.